These T cell receptor beta chains were read from a single sample in a study of cytomegalovirus exposure and HLA in healthy donors. The table came from immunoSEQ multiplex PCR; TCRdb's copy has only in-frame clones and leaves some out. Its table lists fewer than 150,000 clones. Sequences were obtained from PBMCs. These receptors were obtained from a woman aged 55 to 70 in good health and CMV-seronegative. The CDR3 runs from the conserved cysteine through the conserved F or W. A D gene is named only where the DNA matches it firmly.

D gene: TRBD1; J gene: TRBJ1-5; V gene: TRBV19; CDR3 DNA: TGTGCCAGTAGTCCAGGGGGCTTTCAGCCCCAGCATTTT; CDR3 protein: CASSPGGFQPQHF
D gene: TRBD1; J gene: TRBJ1-5; V gene: TRBV28; CDR3 DNA: TGTGCCAGCAGTCCGGACAGGGGCAATCAGCCCCAGCATTTT; CDR3 protein: CASSPDRGNQPQHF
D gene: TRBD1; J gene: TRBJ1-5; V gene: TRBV11-2; CDR3 DNA: TGTGCCAGCAGCTCGGGACAGGGGATCAATCAGCCCCAGCATTTT; CDR3 protein: CASSSGQGINQPQHF
D gene: .; J gene: TRBJ2-3; V gene: TRBV6-1; CDR3 DNA: TGTGCCAGCAAAACCGACTGGACAGATACGCAGTATTTT; CDR3 protein: CASKTDWTDTQYF
D gene: TRBD1; J gene: TRBJ1-3; V gene: TRBV2; CDR3 DNA: TGTGCCAGCAAGACAGGGTTGCCCTCTGGAAACACCATATATTTT; CDR3 protein: CASKTGLPSGNTIYF
D gene: .; J gene: TRBJ1-2; V gene: TRBV28; CDR3 DNA: TGTGCCAGCACCACGGGAGGGAGAGGCTACACCTTC; CDR3 protein: CASTTGGRGYTF
D gene: .; J gene: TRBJ2-2; V gene: TRBV9; CDR3 DNA: TGTGCCAGCAGCGTAGGCTGGCAGATTAAGTTGACCGGGGAGCTGTTTTTT; CDR3 protein: CASSVGWQIKLTGELFF
D gene: .; J gene: TRBJ1-5; V gene: TRBV29-1; CDR3 DNA: TGCAGCGTTGAAGTCTTTTACGGTCAGCCCCAGCATTTT; CDR3 protein: CSVEVFYGQPQHF
D gene: TRBD1; J gene: TRBJ2-7; V gene: TRBV18; CDR3 DNA: TGTGCCAGCTCACGTACCGGACAGGGCTCCTACGAGCAGTACTTC; CDR3 protein: CASSRTGQGSYEQYF
D gene: TRBD1; J gene: TRBJ1-1; V gene: TRBV11-2; CDR3 DNA: TGTGCCAGCAGCTCTGAAACAGGGGAGAGCACTGAAGCTTTCTTT; CDR3 protein: CASSSETGESTEAFF
D gene: .; J gene: TRBJ1-2; V gene: TRBV28; CDR3 DNA: TGTGCCAGCAGCCTTACCGGGGACATCTACTATGGCTACACCTTC; CDR3 protein: CASSLTGDIYYGYTF
D gene: .; J gene: TRBJ2-6; V gene: TRBV6-1; CDR3 DNA: TGTGCCAGCAGCGAAGAGGGGCACGGGGCCAACGTCCTGACTTTC; CDR3 protein: CASSEEGHGANVLTF
D gene: TRBD1; J gene: TRBJ2-1; V gene: TRBV6-5; CDR3 DNA: TGTGCCAGCAGTTACCAAGGACAGGGTCATGAGCAGTTCTTC; CDR3 protein: CASSYQGQGHEQFF
D gene: .; J gene: TRBJ1-2; V gene: TRBV28; CDR3 DNA: TGTGCCAGCAGTTTAGTACGGTTGGGACACTTACTATATGGCTACACCTTC; CDR3 protein: CASSLVRLGHLLYGYTF
D gene: .; J gene: TRBJ2-3; V gene: TRBV9; CDR3 DNA: TGTGCCAGCAGCGTTTCTAGTTTTACAGATACGCAGTATTTT; CDR3 protein: CASSVSSFTDTQYF
D gene: .; J gene: TRBJ1-5; V gene: TRBV2; CDR3 DNA: TGTGCCAGCAGTGACACACGTAATCAGCCCCAGCATTTT; CDR3 protein: CASSDTRNQPQHF
D gene: TRBD1; J gene: TRBJ1-1; V gene: TRBV7-9; CDR3 DNA: TGTGCCAGCAGCCCCAGGACAGGCATGAACACTGAAGCTTTCTTT; CDR3 protein: CASSPRTGMNTEAFF
D gene: TRBD2; J gene: TRBJ2-3; V gene: TRBV5-1; CDR3 DNA: TGCGCCAGCAGCTTGGTGGCGGGAGGGCGCACAGATACGCAGTATTTT; CDR3 protein: CASSLVAGGRTDTQYF
D gene: .; J gene: TRBJ1-6; V gene: TRBV28; CDR3 DNA: TGTGCCAGCACCCCCGCGATGACGGGTTCACCCCTCCACTTT; CDR3 protein: CASTPAMTGSPLHF
D gene: TRBD2; J gene: TRBJ2-1; V gene: TRBV4-1; CDR3 DNA: TGCGCCAGCAGCCAAGCTAGCGGGGGCGCTTACAATGAGCAGTTCTTC; CDR3 protein: CASSQASGGAYNEQFF